A selection of T cell receptor beta chains follows, all from one sample in a study of cytomegalovirus exposure and HLA in healthy donors. Profiled with immunoSEQ multiplex PCR; TCRdb holds only in-frame clones, not every one. The sample contains under 200,000 clones, 85% to 90% of which appear only once. The sample consisted of PBMCs. The receptors were gathered from a woman in her 30s in good health and CMV-seronegative. Each CDR3 is given without its conserved first and last residue. A D gene is named only where the DNA matches it firmly. Expanded clones are given a class, and other clones once, few, many or no size at all.

V	D	size	J	CDR3
TRBV21-1	.	.	TRBJ2-1	ASSKGARDEVSYNEQF
TRBV2	.	.	TRBJ2-3	ASSFARSRDPDTQY
TRBV5-5	.	.	TRBJ1-3	ASSGGHEADTIY
TRBV7-9	TRBD1	.	TRBJ2-1	ASSLAGQGLDEQF
TRBV7-9	.	many	TRBJ1-5	ASSLDRFGNQPQH
TRBV28	TRBD1	.	TRBJ1-2	ASIPTGWGTGSHYGYT
TRBV7-2	.	.	TRBJ2-2	ASSFYTGELF
TRBV6-1	.	.	TRBJ1-2	ASSEQVVGYDYT
TRBV4-3	TRBD1	.	TRBJ1-1	ASSLRQGIGEAF
TRBV11-2	TRBD2	many	TRBJ2-1	ASSSAAGAGNEQF